This T cell receptor (beta chain) was captured by sequencing in a study of T cell responses to AZD1222 COVID-19 vaccine. For this clone: Its cognate antigen is unknown.

Libraries were prepared by immunoSEQ multiplex PCR; TCRdb keeps only in-frame clonotypes and omits some of them. This repertoire shows about 180,000 clones, roughly 88% found once; its top ten account for roughly 12%. The study's findings and limits: Donors skewed white British and female; clonal diversity was possibly underestimated. A reported finding is that nearly half of spike-specific TCRs target unmutated variant regions. CD4 TCRs covered the whole spike, strongest at regions 160-218 and 743-854. Repertoire samples came only from after the peak T cell response.

Germline V gene sequence: CDR1 SEHNR, CDR2 FQNEAQ (reference sequence). V gave up 7 bases and J gave up 0 bases, with 10 bases separating them. The CDR3 runs to 13 residues. The chain carries TRBV7-9 and TRBJ2-7; the D gene is possibly TRBD1 (6 bases). The material was peripheral blood, obtained 28 days after the second AZD1222 dose. The sequence was obtained from an adult who received the AZD1222 COVID-19 vaccine. Here the CDR3 DNA reads TGTGCCAGCACTAGGGACACCTCCTACGAGCAGTACTTC. It is translated as CASTRDTSYEQYF.